The subject of this entry is one T cell receptor (beta chain). TCRdb passed the 5' RACE reads through MiXCR, listing each CDR3 protein once. Of fewer than 35,000 distinct CDR3 sequences listed, more than 25% were seen once; the top ten hold around 45%. The source of the sample is a study of CD8 T cells in ankylosing spondylitis. The CDR3 extends over 15 amino acids. The germline gives CDR1 PRHDT, CDR2 FYEKMQ (reference sequence). The V gene end was trimmed by 5 bases and the J gene end by 6 bases; junction bases not matched to a gene: 5. The material sequenced was synovial fluid, either unsorted or a sorted T cell fraction (not recorded which). The chain carries TRBV13 and TRBJ2-7, with TRBD2 matching over 15 bases. The sequence was obtained from a male donor with ankylosing spondylitis. The DNA of the CDR3 is TGTGCCAGCAGCGTAGAGGGACTAGCGGGAGGCGAGCAGTACTTC. As protein: CASSVEGLAGGEQYF.